Below, 15 T cell receptor beta chains from the same sample are listed, as sequenced in a study of blood T cell repertoires in COVID-19. Sequencing used immunoSEQ multiplex PCR; TCRdb keeps in-frame clones, though not all of them. The sample lists about 440,000 clones; less than 95% were seen once. Sequencing was done on a sample of PBMCs or T cells enriched from blood (not recorded which). These receptors were taken from a man between 18 and 35 years old who had recovered from COVID-19.

The genes are TRBV29-1 and TRBJ1-2; D is possibly TRBD1 (6 bases). Germline values: CDR1 SQVTM, CDR2 ANQGSEA. Trimming removed 4 bases at V and 3 bases at J, with 12 bases between. The CDR3 is made up of 13 amino acids. The CDR3 coding sequence is TGCAGCGTTGTCGTGACAGGAGACTATGGCTACACCTTC. Its protein product is CSVVVTGDYGYTF. The whole variable domain, remainder taken from reference TRBV29-1 and TRBJ1-2, is SAVISQKPSRDICQRGTSLTIQCQVDSQVTMMFWYRQQPGQSLTLIATANQGSEATYESGFVIDKFPISRPNLTFSTLTVSNMSPEDSSIYLCSVVVTGDYGYTFGSGTRLTVV.

The chain couples TRBV24-1 to TRBJ2-7, with 7 bases aligning to TRBD1. The J segment lost 6 bases and the V segment lost 4 bases, leaving 5 bases of the junction unmatched. The CDR3 loop spans 13 amino acids. The germline V gene has CDR1 KGHDR and CDR2 SFDVKD. CDR3 sequence reads: CATSDPDRVEQYF. The DNA for the CDR3 is TGTGCCACCAGTGACCCAGACAGGGTCGAGCAGTACTTC.

This chain uses TRBV4-1 with TRBJ1-5, with D possibly being TRBD1 (5 bases). This CDR3 contains 15 residues. V shed 3 bases and J shed 0 bases, with 9 bases lying between them. Germline lookup yields CDR1 MGHRA and CDR2 YSYEKL. This chain's CDR3 is CASSHTQGSNQPQHF. CDR3 bases: TGCGCCAGCAGCCACACTCAGGGTAGCAATCAGCCCCAGCATTTT.

The chain couples TRBV5-4 to TRBJ1-2, with 9 positions matching TRBD1. The V gene end was trimmed by 4 bases and the J gene end by 4 bases; junction bases not matched to a gene: 8. CDR1 SGHNT and CDR2 YYREEE come from the germline V gene (reference sequence). This CDR3 has 15 amino acids. The DNA of the CDR3 is TGTGCCAGCAGCCCGGACAGGGGAGTAGGCTATGGCTACACCTTC. Its translation: CASSPDRGVGYGYTF.

The genes are TRBV5-4 and TRBJ1-1, with 12 bases that match TRBD1. Germline V gene data show CDR1 as SGHNT and CDR2 as YYREEE (reference sequence). Germline trimming cut 3 bases from V and 6 bases from J; bases unmatched to any gene: 3. The CDR3 runs to 14 residues. The CDR3 spells CASSSGQGASEAFF. The CDR3 DNA reads as TGTGCCAGCAGCTCGGGACAGGGGGCGTCTGAAGCTTTCTTT.

This chain connects TRBV18 to TRBJ2-2, with D perhaps TRBD2 (6 bases). Germline V lookup: CDR1 KGHSH, CDR2 LQKENI. This CDR3 contains 14 residues. Trimming pared 3 bases from V and 7 bases from J, leaving 12 bases between. Here the CDR3 reads CASSPGREVGELFF. CDR3 DNA: TGTGCCAGCTCACCCGGCAGGGAGGTCGGGGAGCTGTTTTTT.

This clone was observed once. The chain uses TRBV2 and TRBJ2-5, with a possible D match to TRBD1 (6 bases). This CDR3 has 12 amino acids. V lost 3 bases, J lost 4 bases, and 6 bases lay in between. Looked up from germline, CDR1 is SNHLY and CDR2 is FYNNEI. The CDR3 region is CASSDRGETQYF. CDR3 in DNA: TGTGCCAGCAGTGACAGGGGAGAGACCCAGTACTTC.

This chain connects TRBV18 to TRBJ2-7, with TRBD1 matching 7 bases. The CDR3 is made up of 12 amino acids. Germline trimming cut 3 bases from V and 9 bases from J; bases unmatched to any gene: 5. Germline loops: CDR1 KGHSH, CDR2 LQKENI. The CDR3 loop is CASSPDRDGQYF. CDR3 in DNA: TGTGCCAGCTCACCCGACAGGGATGGGCAGTACTTC. Supplemented by reference TRBV18 and TRBJ2-7, the full variable domain reads NAGVMQNPRHLVRRRGQEARLRCSPMKGHSHVYWYRQLPEEGLKFMVYLQKENIIDESGMPKERFSAEFPKEGPSILRIQQVVRGDSAAYFCASSPDRDGQYFGPGTRLTVT.

This rearrangement joins TRBV29-1 to TRBJ1-4, with D tentatively TRBD1 (5 bases). Trimming shortened V by 3 bases and J by 7 bases, and 9 bases separated the two germline ends. In germline, CDR1 is SQVTM, CDR2 ANQGSEA. There are 12 residues in the CDR3. The CDR3 DNA sequence: TGCAGCGTTGAGTGGCAGGGTGAAAAACTGTTTTTT. Protein: CSVEWQGEKLFF.

The genes are TRBV5-8 and TRBJ2-5, with D maybe TRBD1 (6 bases). Germline CDR1 is SGHTS and CDR2 is YDEGEE. This CDR3 comprises 14 residues. The ends were cut back, 2 bases at V and 5 bases at J, with 13 bases in the middle. The CDR3 sequence: CASSFGGLGETQYF. The DNA of the CDR3 is TGTGCCAGCAGCTTTGGGGGCTTGGGGGAGACCCAGTACTTC.

The chain links TRBV11-3 to TRBJ1-3; TRBD1 agrees at 9 bases. Unmatched junction bases numbered 10, after V lost 3 bases and J lost 4 bases. The CDR3 is 17 residues long. In germline, CDR1 is SGHNT, CDR2 YENEEA. The chain's CDR3 is CASSFDKTGTGGNTIYF. CDR3 nucleotide sequence: TGTGCCAGCAGCTTCGACAAAACCGGGACAGGGGGAAACACCATATATTTT.

The chain is built from TRBV5-4 and TRBJ1-2; D may be TRBD1 (6 bases). Germline values: CDR1 SGHNT, CDR2 YYREEE (reference sequence). This CDR3 spans 13 amino acids. Between the trimmed V and J ends, which lost 6 bases and 4 bases, there was a span of 13 bases. CDR3 sequence (DNA): TGTGCCAGCACCAAACAGGGTGGCTATGGCTACACCTTC. It specifies CASTKQGGYGYTF.

V gene TRBV28 combines with J gene TRBJ2-3; weak D call: TRBD1 (6 bases). Germline CDR1 MDHEN, CDR2 SYDVKM. V lost 8 bases, J lost 3 bases, and 9 bases lay in between. The CDR3 has 12 residues. This chain's CDR3 is CASGQGTDTQYF. As DNA, the CDR3 is TGTGCCAGCGGGCAGGGGACAGATACGCAGTATTTT.

The genes are TRBV5-4 and TRBJ2-2; 8 bases match TRBD2. Trimming cost V 4 bases and J 0 bases; bases outside gene matches: 5. This CDR3 comprises 16 residues. Per the germline V gene, CDR1 is SGHNT and CDR2 is YYREEE (reference sequence). CDR3 DNA sequence: TGTGCCAGCAGCCCACCGGGACTAGCGAACACCGGGGAGCTGTTTTTT. This translates into CASSPPGLANTGELFF.

This chain joins TRBV10-3 and TRBJ1-2, with D possibly matching TRBD1 (5 bases). The V end lost 0 bases, the J end lost 8 bases, and 7 bases lay between the germline ends. This CDR3 contains 12 residues. Looked up from germline, CDR1 is ENHRY and CDR2 is SYGVKD. The chain's CDR3 is CAISESGGGYTF. The CDR3 DNA is TGTGCCATCAGTGAGTCCGGGGGAGGCTACACCTTC.